One and the same sample provided the 11 T cell receptor beta chains below, sequenced in a study of regulatory T cells in long-lasting Graves disease. Library construction for TCR beta used iRepertoire HTBI primers and Arm-PCR of CDR3 regions. TCRdb analysed the multiplex PCR reads with MiXCR anew, one entry per CDR3 protein. Of approximately 490,000 distinct CDR3 sequences listed, roughly 16% are singletons. Time point indicated: newly diagnosed GD, antithyroid drugs for less than 3 months. The TCR library was made from RNA that had been extracted from PBMCs in TRIzol. These data are also associated with another study on T cells in Graves' hyperthyroidism and ophthalmopathy.

This material consisted of peripheral blood mononuclear cells (PBMCs), taken at new diagnosis, from a patient treated with antithyroid drugs. Source of these receptors: a man aged 35 to 55 with Graves disease.

This clonotype was observed at least ten times. This chain connects TRBV7-9 to TRBJ1-5; the D is unclear. CDR3 length equals 14 residues. Germline V gene sequence: CDR1 SEHNR, CDR2 FQNEAQ (reference sequence). Between the trimmed V and J ends, which lost 1 base and 6 bases, there was a span of 10 bases. CDR3 nucleotides: TGTGCCAGCAGCTTAGGCTGGGGAGGTCAGCCCCAGCATTTT. This encodes CASSLGWGGQPQHF. The complete variable domain, with remaining parts taken from reference TRBV7-9 and TRBJ1-5, reads DTGVSQNPRHKITKRGQNVTFRCDPISEHNRLYWYRQTLGQGPEFLTYFQNEAQLEKSRLLSDRFSAERPKGSFSTLEIQRTEQGDSAMYLCASSLGWGGQPQHFGDGTRLSIL.

V usage is TRBV29-1 and J usage is TRBJ2-7; D may be TRBD2 (5 bases). The CDR3 has 12 amino acids. Trimming took off 5 bases at V and 3 bases at J, with 11 bases between the two ends. CDR1 and CDR2 (germline): SQVTM, ANQGSEA. CDR3 DNA: TGCAGCGTTTGTTTCGGGGTCTACGAGCAGTACTTC. This translates into CSVCFGVYEQYF.

This clonotype was seen at least ten times. For the CDR3, the DNA is TGTGCCAGCAGTGAAGAATCGCAGGGTTTCACTGAAGCTTTCTTT. It codes for CASSEESQGFTEAFF. The V gene is TRBV2, the J gene TRBJ1-1, with TRBD1 as a possible D gene (5 bases). This CDR3 is 15 amino acids long. Trimming removed 1 base at V and 4 bases at J, with 13 bases between. Germline lookup yields CDR1 SNHLY and CDR2 FYNNEI.

The genes are TRBV27 and TRBJ1-2; D unresolved. From germline, CDR1 is MNHEY and CDR2 SMNVEV (reference sequence). CDR3 size: 13 residues. The germline V and J ends were trimmed by 6 bases and 0 bases, with 8 bases remaining between them. In DNA, the CDR3 is TGTGCCAGCAGCAACAACGCTAACTATGGCTACACCTTC. Encoded protein: CASSNNANYGYTF.

This clonotype was found a few times. The rearrangement uses TRBV7-9 and TRBJ1-2; 7 positions agree with TRBD1. The CDR3 has 14 residues. The ends lost 8 bases at V and 2 bases at J; junction bases unmatched: 8. Germline V lookup: CDR1 SEHNR, CDR2 FQNEAQ (reference sequence). In DNA form, the CDR3 reads TGTGCCAGCGCGTTTGGACAGGTGAACTATGGCTACACCTTC. This translates into CASAFGQVNYGYTF.

This clonotype was seen at least ten times. This chain uses TRBV20-1 with TRBJ2-5, with a weak D call TRBD1 (5 bases). CDR1 is DFQATT, CDR2 SNEGSKA, per germline (reference sequence). V lost 0 bases and J lost 5, with 10 bases in between. The length of the CDR3 is 13 residues. CDR3 in DNA: TGCAGTGCTAGAGACAGGGCAGGGGAGACCCAGTACTTC. Encoded protein: CSARDRAGETQYF.

This clonotype came up many times. The V call is TRBV6-5, the J call TRBJ1-5, with 10 bases that match TRBD1. The CDR3 totals 17 residues. After removal of 2 bases from V and 7 bases from J, the junction contained 11 bases not matched to a gene. Germline V gene data show CDR1 as MNHEY and CDR2 as SVGAGI. DNA for the CDR3: TGTGCCAGCAGTTACCGTCCGGGGGACAGGGGCGGCCAGCCCCAGCATTTT. It is translated as CASSYRPGDRGGQPQHF.

This clonotype was seen repeatedly, ten times or more. The chain couples TRBV30 to TRBJ1-2; 9 bases match TRBD1. The junction had 2 bases not matched to a gene; V was cut back by 5 bases and J by 7 bases. The CDR3 has 11 amino acids. Germline CDR1 is GTSNPN and CDR2 is SVGIG (reference sequence). The CDR3 DNA is TGTGCCTGGGTACAGGGGGCTGGCTACACCTTC. Its translation: CAWVQGAGYTF. Drawing the rest from reference TRBV30 and TRBJ1-2, the complete variable domain is SQTIHQWPATLVQPVGSPLSLECTVEGTSNPNLYWYRQAAGRGLQLLFYSVGIGQISSEVPQNLSASRPQDRQFILSSKKLLLSDSGFYLCAWVQGAGYTFGSGTRLTVV.

This clonotype was picked up a small number of times. This chain links TRBV28 with TRBJ1-6; no clear D gene. This CDR3 is built from 12 residues. V gave up 4 bases and J gave up 13 bases, with 11 bases separating them. The germline gives CDR1 MDHEN, CDR2 SYDVKM. The CDR3 loop is CASSYSVYPLHF. The DNA of the CDR3 is TGTGCCAGCAGTTATTCGGTTTACCCCCTCCACTTT.

For this clonotype: This may come from a read error, since a much larger clone is one base off. V is TRBV20-1 and J is TRBJ2-3, with TRBD2 matching over 8 bases. Looked up from germline, CDR1 is DFQATT and CDR2 is SNEGSKA (reference sequence). The CDR3 has 14 residues. CDR3 coding DNA: TGCAGTGCTAGGGGACTAGGTCTCACAGATACGCGGTATTTT. Protein sequence: CSARGLGLTDTRYF.

There are a few counts of this clonotype. CDR3 bases: TGTGCCAGCGCAACAAGGGTGAACTCTGGAAACACCATATATTTT. Translating gives CASATRVNSGNTIYF. V gene TRBV2 combines with J gene TRBJ1-3; no firm D call. Trimming cost V 8 bases and J 0 bases, with 14 bases left between them. The CDR3 totals 15 residues. CDR1 and CDR2 (germline): SNHLY, FYNNEI.